The clone carrying this T cell receptor (beta chain) was found once. The CDR3 has 20 amino acids. The record originates from a study of technical replicates of blood from four donors. The assay was immunoSEQ multiplex PCR, and TCRdb's table has in-frame clones only and misses some. Of tens of thousands of clones listed, roughly 95% were seen once; the top ten hold approximately 3.9%. The TCR comes from a human donor in good health. Some clones in this sample may be carry-over from other donors' samples. The chain combines TRBV21-1 with TRBJ2-7; the DNA was not compared with TRBD1, the D call given in the table. TRBV21-1 is tagged as a pseudogene. The sequenced sample consisted of PBMCs. The CDR3 DNA follows: TGTGCCAGCAGCAGGTCGGGGACAGGGGTTGTCCCACCCGATGTTTACGAGCAGTACTTC. Encoded protein: CASSRSGTGVVPPDVYEQYF.